One sample yielded the 2 T cell receptor beta chains listed below, sequenced in a study of T cell repertoires in cytomegalovirus infection. Each CDR3 protein gets one entry after TCRdb re-called the reads with MiXCR. The sample records hundreds of thousands of distinct CDR3 sequences, over 7.5% being singletons. Sequenced: PBMCs. These TCRs come from a human donor in good health (CMV status not recorded). Some clones in this sample may be carry-over from other donors' samples.

This chain uses TRBV29-1 with TRBJ2-3; tentatively, D is TRBD1 (5 bases). The end of the DNA fits TRBJ1-5 better, so the J call may be wrong. Germline V gene sequence: CDR1 SQVTM, CDR2 ANQGSEA. The CDR3 runs 14 residues. The CDR3 loop is CSGYGGTSTDTQHF. In DNA form, the CDR3 reads TGCAGCGGCTACGGCGGGACTAGCACAGATACGCAGCATTTT.

J is TRBJ2-1 and V is TRBV7-2; 11 positions agree with TRBD1. With V trimmed by 4 bases and J by 8 bases, 7 bases remained unmatched. CDR3 length: 15 amino acids. In germline, CDR1 is SGHTA, CDR2 FQGNSA. Written as DNA, the CDR3 is TGTGCCAGCAGCTCCGGACAGGGGGCTCGCGATGAGCAGTTCTTC. It is translated as CASSSGQGARDEQFF.